This TCR beta chain appears in the sequencing data of a study of T cell changes during pregnancy in multiple sclerosis. There are 17 residues in the CDR3. Germline CDR1 is ENHRY and CDR2 is SYGVKD. J gave up 8 bases and V 2 bases, and 13 bases lay outside the gene matches. Sequencing used immunoSEQ multiplex PCR; TCRdb keeps in-frame clones, though not all of them. The sample records about 12,000 clones, roughly 94% being singletons. The TCR originated in a female donor with multiple sclerosis, enrolled in a pregnancy study. This specimen consisted of CD4+ T cells from peripheral blood mononuclear cells, obtained before pregnancy. V is TRBV10-3 and J is TRBJ2-1; 9 nucleotides match TRBD2. CDR3 coding DNA: TGTGCCATCAGTGAGAGGGCGGAGGGACTAGCCCGACATGAGCAGTTCTTC. This encodes CAISERAEGLARHEQFF.